Listed below are T cell receptor beta chains from one sample, sequenced in a study of blood T cell repertoires in COVID-19. The assay was immunoSEQ multiplex PCR, and TCRdb's table has in-frame clones only and misses some. The sample shows some 94,000 clones, roughly 89% of them seen only once. The sequenced sample was peripheral blood. The receptors come from a woman aged 55-70 years with COVID-19, enrolled during active disease. Both conserved end residues are part of each CDR3. The order of the fields is CDR3 DNA, CDR3 protein, V gene, clone size, J gene, D gene. A D gene is named only where the DNA matches it firmly. Size values are once, few and many counts, or a class for expanded clones, and some rows have none.

DNA: TGTGCCAGTAGTACACAGCTCCTAAGCTCTGGGGCCAACGTCCTGACTTTC
CDR3: CASSTQLLSSGANVLTF
V: TRBV19
size: NA
J: TRBJ2-6
D: NA

DNA: TGTGCCAGCAGCGTAGACTGGACAGGGGGCTATGGCTACACCTTC
CDR3: CASSVDWTGGYGYTF
V: TRBV9
size: NA
J: TRBJ1-2
D: TRBD1

DNA: TGTGCCAGCAGCTTGCGGTACAATGAGCAGTTCTTC
CDR3: CASSLRYNEQFF
V: TRBV11-1
size: NA
J: TRBJ2-1
D: NA

DNA: TGTGCCAGCAGCTTCTCGACAGGGAGGAACACTGAAGCTTTCTTT
CDR3: CASSFSTGRNTEAFF
V: TRBV7-6
size: NA
J: TRBJ1-1
D: TRBD1

DNA: TGCGCCAGCGGGGACAGGGGGCGTAACACCGGGGAGCTGTTTTTT
CDR3: CASGDRGRNTGELFF
V: TRBV5-1
size: NA
J: TRBJ2-2
D: TRBD1

DNA: TGTGCCAGCAGCCCTACAGGGGACAGGAAAACCGGGGAGCTGTTTTTT
CDR3: CASSPTGDRKTGELFF
V: TRBV7-3
size: NA
J: TRBJ2-2
D: TRBD1

DNA: TGTGCCACCTGGGAGGTCGGGATGAACACTGAAGCTTTCTTT
CDR3: CATWEVGMNTEAFF
V: TRBV6-5
size: NA
J: TRBJ1-1
D: NA

DNA: TGTGCCAGCAGCCCCCTCGTGGGGGGGGAGACCCAGTACTTC
CDR3: CASSPLVGGETQYF
V: TRBV3-1/TRBV3-2
size: NA
J: TRBJ2-5
D: TRBD2

DNA: TGTGCCAGCAGTTACGGTCTAGCGGGGCCCCAGTACTTC
CDR3: CASSYGLAGPQYF
V: TRBV6-5
size: NA
J: TRBJ2-5
D: TRBD2

DNA: TGTGCCAGCAGCCCCGGACAGGGTAGCTCCTACGAGCAGTACTTC
CDR3: CASSPGQGSSYEQYF
V: TRBV7-3
size: NA
J: TRBJ2-7
D: TRBD1

DNA: TGTGCCAGCAGCCCCAACTGGGGAGGGGGTTATGATGAGCAGTTCTTC
CDR3: CASSPNWGGGYDEQFF
V: TRBV7-2
size: NA
J: TRBJ2-1
D: NA

DNA: TGTGCCAGTAAACGGGGGACCGAGTCAAGGGCCCAGTACTTC
CDR3: CASKRGTESRAQYF
V: TRBV19
size: NA
J: TRBJ2-5
D: NA

DNA: TGCGCCAGCAGCGGCGGACAGGGGCCGAACACTGAAGCTTTCTTT
CDR3: CASSGGQGPNTEAFF
V: TRBV5-1
size: NA
J: TRBJ1-1
D: TRBD1

DNA: TGTGCCAGCAGCCCCTCCCACGGAGGCTACTATGGCTACACCTTC
CDR3: CASSPSHGGYYGYTF
V: TRBV7-8
size: NA
J: TRBJ1-2
D: NA

DNA: TGCGCCAGCAGCCAAAATTCTGGGACAGTTAATGAAAAACTGTTTTTT
CDR3: CASSQNSGTVNEKLFF
V: TRBV4-3
size: NA
J: TRBJ1-4
D: TRBD1

DNA: TGTGCCAGCAGCTTACGAGGGGGCGATGAGCAGTTCTTC
CDR3: CASSLRGGDEQFF
V: TRBV7-2
size: few
J: TRBJ2-1
D: TRBD1

DNA: TGTGCCGGAGGGACAGGGAAAGGGGAGCTGTTTTTT
CDR3: CAGGTGKGELFF
V: TRBV6-5
size: NA
J: TRBJ2-2
D: TRBD1

DNA: TGCGCCAGCAGCCAAGCGACAGAAGCCTACGAGCAGTACTTC
CDR3: CASSQATEAYEQYF
V: TRBV4-3
size: NA
J: TRBJ2-7
D: NA

DNA: TGTGCCAGCAGCCGGGGGGGCGACGGGAACTATGGCTACACCTTC
CDR3: CASSRGGDGNYGYTF
V: TRBV7-2
size: NA
J: TRBJ1-2
D: NA

DNA: TGTGCCAGCAGCCCGACGACAGATGGAAACACCATATATTTT
CDR3: CASSPTTDGNTIYF
V: TRBV3-1/TRBV3-2
size: NA
J: TRBJ1-3
D: NA

DNA: TGTGCCAGCAGCTTCCGACAGGGAATTTATGACTATGGCTACACCTTC
CDR3: CASSFRQGIYDYGYTF
V: TRBV13
size: NA
J: TRBJ1-2
D: TRBD1

DNA: TGCGCCAGCAGCCAAGATAGCCGGGGGATGGGTTGGCAGCCCCAGCATTTT
CDR3: CASSQDSRGMGWQPQHF
V: TRBV4-1
size: NA
J: TRBJ1-5
D: NA